The 32 T cell receptor beta chains below all came from one sample that was sequenced in a study of T cells in Graves' hyperthyroidism and ophthalmopathy. It was RNA transcripts that yielded the amplified TCR beta CDR3 regions. TCR CDR3 underwent first-round RT-PCR with the HTBI primer set. TCRdb re-analysed the multiplex PCR reads in MiXCR, keeping a single row per CDR3 protein. The data contain around 350,000 distinct CDR3 sequences, under 20% of them singletons. The sample comprised blood. These receptor sequences come from a young woman with Graves' hyperthyroidism.

This clonotype has a count of ten or more. The J gene is TRBJ1-2, the V gene TRBV7-3; 8 bases align to TRBD1. From germline, CDR1 is SGHTA and CDR2 FQGTGA. J lost 7 bases, V lost 7 bases, and 8 bases had no gene match. CDR3 size: 13 residues. Written as DNA, the CDR3 is TGTGCCAGCAAAGGACAGGGAGATGCTGGCTACACCTTC. This codes for CASKGQGDAGYTF.

This clonotype was counted many times. The V and J genes are TRBV27 and TRBJ1-5; unclear D gene. CDR3 length equals 15 residues. Germline V lookup: CDR1 MNHEY, CDR2 SMNVEV (reference sequence). V dropped 5 bases and J dropped 4 bases, with 15 bases sitting between them. The CDR3 spells CASSVSSSLNQPQHF. The DNA for the CDR3 is TGTGCCAGCAGTGTAAGTAGCAGCTTAAATCAGCCCCAGCATTTT.

This clonotype has a count of ten or more. The rearrangement joins TRBV20-1 to TRBJ1-2; D gene unclear. The CDR3 has 12 amino acids. Trimming pared 5 bases from V and 6 bases from J, leaving 13 bases between. Germline CDR1 and CDR2: DFQATT and SNEGSKA (reference sequence). This chain's CDR3 is CSAPRLLDGYTF. CDR3 bases: TGCAGTGCTCCGCGCCTGTTGGATGGCTACACCTTC.

This clonotype has more than one count but fewer than ten. V usage is TRBV28 and J usage is TRBJ2-5, with TRBD2 identical over 9 bases. V lost 2 bases and J lost 3; bases outside the gene matches: 4. Germline V CDR1 and CDR2: MDHEN, SYDVKM. The CDR3 is 15 amino acids. CDR3 in amino acids: CASSLEIAGEETQYF. The CDR3 DNA reads TGTGCCAGCAGTTTAGAGATAGCGGGGGAAGAGACCCAGTACTTC.

This clonotype was counted a few times. The V and J genes are TRBV3-1 and TRBJ1-3; D remains ambiguous. CDR1 and CDR2 from the germline V gene are LGHDT and YNNKEL (reference sequence). The V gene lost 1 base and the J gene lost 2 bases, with 6 bases spanning the gap. This CDR3 contains 14 residues. The CDR3 here is CASSQGGAGNTIYF. CDR3 sequence (DNA): TGTGCCAGCAGCCAAGGTGGGGCTGGAAACACCATATATTTT.

The gene calls are TRBV27 and TRBJ2-7; 7 bases are shared with TRBD1. With 8 bases clipped from V and 4 bases from J, the junction kept 5 bases outside the gene matches. The CDR3 extends over 12 amino acids. Germline loops: CDR1 MNHEY, CDR2 SMNVEV (reference sequence). CDR3 in amino acids: CASRDRDYEQYF. The CDR3, as DNA: TGTGCCAGCCGGGACAGAGATTACGAGCAGTACTTC.

This clonotype was observed at least ten times. In nucleotides, the CDR3 is TGCAGTGCTAGCCGGACAGGGAAGAACACTGAAGCTTTCTTT. This codes for CSASRTGKNTEAFF. The genes are TRBV20-1 and TRBJ1-1, with 8 bases matching TRBD1. With V trimmed by 3 bases and J by 1 base, 4 bases remained unmatched. Germline CDR1 and CDR2: DFQATT and SNEGSKA (reference sequence). The CDR3 is 14 amino acids.

This clonotype was found many times. The chain combines TRBV7-3 with TRBJ2-7; perhaps TRBD2 as D (5 bases). CDR1 and CDR2 from the germline V gene are SGHTA and FQGTGA. V dropped 5 bases and J dropped 4 bases, with 12 bases sitting between them. The CDR3 runs to 13 residues. The CDR3 reads CASSRNPGYEQYF. The CDR3 DNA reads TGTGCCAGCAGCCGAAACCCGGGGTACGAGCAGTACTTC.

This clonotype was seen many times. This sequence joins TRBV6-5 and TRBJ1-1; 9 nucleotides line up with TRBD1. Germline V gene data show CDR1 as MNHEY and CDR2 as SVGAGI. Germline trimming cut 4 bases from V and 1 base from J; bases unmatched to any gene: 4. The CDR3 covers 15 residues. DNA for the CDR3: TGTGCCAGCAGTTTGGACAGGGGCCCGAACACTGAAGCTTTCTTT. This translates into CASSLDRGPNTEAFF.

This clonotype was picked up many times. The J gene is TRBJ2-7, the V gene TRBV6-5; D is perhaps TRBD2 (7 bases). Germline CDR1 MNHEY, CDR2 SVGAGI. Trimming cost V 1 base and J 7 bases, with 14 bases left between them. The CDR3 length is 14 residues. CDR3 sequence reads: CASSYFGGAEEQYF. The DNA for the CDR3 is TGTGCCAGCAGTTACTTTGGGGGGGCTGAAGAGCAGTACTTC.

This clonotype was seen at least ten times. The chain links TRBV5-1 to TRBJ2-2, with TRBD1 identical over 8 bases. The CDR3 covers 16 residues. Germline V gene lookup returns CDR1 SGHRS and CDR2 YFSETQ. V dropped 4 bases and J dropped 2; count of bases not matched to a gene: 7. CDR3 residues: CASSLGQAYNTGELFF. Here the CDR3 DNA reads TGCGCCAGCAGCCTGGGACAGGCCTATAACACCGGGGAGCTGTTTTTT.

This clonotype came up many times. The chain is built from TRBV5-4 and TRBJ1-1; the match to TRBD1 covers 10 bases. The CDR3 is made up of 12 amino acids. V was pared by 4 bases and J by 10 bases, with 4 bases of the junction left unmatched. Germline values: CDR1 SGHNT, CDR2 YYREEE (reference sequence). CDR3 bases: TGTGCCAGCAGCCACGACAGGGGGCGAGCTTTCTTT. Translated, it gives CASSHDRGRAFF.

This clonotype was seen at least ten times. The V gene is TRBV7-3, the J gene TRBJ1-3; no definite D call. CDR3 length equals 13 residues. The germline gives CDR1 SGHTA, CDR2 FQGTGA. The V end lost 1 base, the J end lost 3 bases, and 4 bases lay between the germline ends. CDR3 coding DNA: TGTGCCAGCAGCTTAAATTATGGAAACACCATATATTTT. Its translation: CASSLNYGNTIYF.

Of note for this clonotype: A read error is possible here, since a much larger clone lies one base away. This chain uses TRBV20-1 with TRBJ1-5; tentatively, D is TRBD1 (5 bases). This CDR3 has 15 residues. Germline V gene sequence: CDR1 DFQATT, CDR2 SNEGSKA (reference sequence). CDR3 protein: CSARAGQGPNQPQQF. CDR3 DNA sequence: TGCAGTGCTAGAGCGGGGCAGGGCCCTAATCAGCCCCAGCAGTTT.

Many counts were recorded for this clonotype. The chain is built from TRBV6-4 and TRBJ2-5, with 8 bases fitting TRBD2. The CDR3 sequence is 15 residues long. V was clipped by 6 bases and J by 2 bases; unmatched bases: 8. Germline CDR1 MRHNA, CDR2 SNTAGT. CDR3 DNA: TGTGCCAGCAGCCCCACCCCGGGGGGGCAAGAGACCCAGTACTTC. It encodes CASSPTPGGQETQYF.

This chain connects TRBV29-1 to TRBJ2-7; no firm D call. V was pared by 6 bases and J by 2 bases, with 14 bases between. CDR1 is SQVTM and CDR2 is ANQGSEA in the germline V gene. The CDR3 sequence is 13 residues long. Here the CDR3 reads CSVETTAAYEQYF. CDR3 coding DNA: TGCAGCGTCGAGACCACCGCAGCCTACGAGCAGTACTTC.

The chain couples TRBV3-1 to TRBJ1-2; D gene ambiguous. Per germline, CDR1 LGHDT and CDR2 YNNKEL (reference sequence). With 1 base removed from V and 0 bases from J, the gap between germline ends came to 9 bases. The CDR3 contains 15 residues. As DNA, the CDR3 is TGTGCCAGCAGCCAAGTCGGCAGCTCTAACTATGGCTACACCTTC. Amino acid sequence: CASSQVGSSNYGYTF.

This clonotype was detected many times. The rearrangement uses TRBV27 and TRBJ1-2; D uncertain. This CDR3 is 13 amino acids long. Trimming left V 0 bases short and J 8 bases short, with 10 bases between. Germline loops: CDR1 MNHEY, CDR2 SMNVEV (reference sequence). CDR3 amino acids: CASSLSGARGYTF. The CDR3 DNA is TGTGCCAGCAGTTTATCTGGAGCCCGAGGCTACACCTTC.

This chain uses TRBV15 with TRBJ2-5; 7 positions match TRBD1. J was trimmed by 5 bases and V by 6 bases; bases with no gene match: 9. The CDR3 runs to 14 residues. Germline V gene data show CDR1 as LNHNV and CDR2 as YYDKDF (reference sequence). The CDR3 reads CATSSKDRRETQYF. The CDR3, as DNA: TGTGCCACCAGTTCGAAGGACAGGAGGGAGACCCAGTACTTC.

At least ten counts were recorded for this clonotype. The genes are TRBV6-1 and TRBJ1-5; D might be TRBD1 (5 bases). Germline V gene data show CDR1 as MNHNS and CDR2 as SASEGT. Trimming cost V 4 bases and J 7 bases, with 14 bases left between them. The CDR3 runs 14 residues. The CDR3 region is CASSGGPGDQPQHF. CDR3 bases: TGTGCCAGCAGTGGGGGCCCCGGCGACCAGCCCCAGCATTTT.

This clonotype appeared many times. This rearrangement joins TRBV11-3 to TRBJ1-1; no firm D call. Between the trimmed V and J ends, which lost 5 bases and 4 bases, there was a span of 20 bases. The CDR3 extends over 16 amino acids. CDR1 SGHNT and CDR2 YENEEA come from the germline V gene. CDR3 region: CASSLKRYTRATEAFF. DNA for the CDR3: TGTGCCAGCAGCCTCAAGCGTTACACGAGGGCCACTGAAGCTTTCTTT.

To note about this clonotype: This could be a read error, since a much larger clone is one nucleotide away. The V and J genes are TRBV12-3 or TRBV12-4 and TRBJ2-6; TRBD1 is a possible D gene (5 bases). The length of the CDR3 is 14 residues. CDR3 in DNA: TGTGCCAGCAGTTTATGGGGTGGGGCCTACGTCCTGACTTTC. Translating it yields CASSLWGGAYVLTF.

This chain links TRBV6-1 with TRBJ2-4; 10 positions agree with TRBD2. The CDR3 runs to 15 residues. With V trimmed by 7 bases and J by 11 bases, 14 bases remained unmatched. In germline, CDR1 is MNHNS, CDR2 SASEGT. CDR3 sequence (DNA): TGTGCCAGCAAGGGTTCTAGCGGGGGCCCCGGGGTTCAGTACTTC. Its protein product is CASKGSSGGPGVQYF.

This clonotype occurred many times. The rearrangement uses TRBV6-5 and TRBJ1-5, with D unclear. The CDR3 spans 15 residues. Germline loops: CDR1 MNHEY, CDR2 SVGAGI. V lost 4 bases and J lost 4, with 14 bases in between. The CDR3 here is CASSFLGLSNQPQHF. In nucleotides, the CDR3 is TGTGCCAGCAGTTTTTTGGGTTTATCAAATCAGCCCCAGCATTTT.

Ten or more counts support this clonotype. The V and J genes are TRBV28 and TRBJ1-5; D unresolved. V lost 3 bases to trimming and J lost 2 bases, with 8 bases between them. Per the germline V gene, CDR1 is MDHEN and CDR2 is SYDVKM. CDR3 length equals 14 residues. CDR3 bases: TGTGCCAGCAGTTTTGGATCCCGCAATCAGCCCCAGCATTTT. It codes for CASSFGSRNQPQHF.

In this sample, this clonotype turned up many times. This chain uses TRBV24-1 with TRBJ1-1; 7 positions agree with TRBD1. Germline loops: CDR1 KGHDR, CDR2 SFDVKD. With V trimmed by 8 bases and J by 1 base, 0 bases remained unmatched. The CDR3 extends over 12 amino acids. The CDR3 DNA follows: TGTGCCACCAAGGGGGCGAACACTGAAGCTTTCTTT. Translation: CATKGANTEAFF.

In this sample, this clonotype turned up many times. The chain carries TRBV11-2 and TRBJ1-2; the D gene is possibly TRBD1 (5 bases). The CDR3 covers 16 residues. Trimming removed 5 bases at V and 3 bases at J, with 19 bases between. The germline CDR1 and CDR2 sequences are SGHAT and FQNNGV. The CDR3 DNA follows: TGTGCCAGCAGCCGCACCGGGACGCCCCTAGACTATGGCTACACCTTC. It is translated as CASSRTGTPLDYGYTF.

This clonotype was counted many times. This chain uses TRBV28 with TRBJ1-5; 9 bases line up with TRBD1. CDR1 is MDHEN and CDR2 is SYDVKM in the germline V gene. V lost 8 bases and J lost 5; bases outside the gene matches: 7. The CDR3 has 14 amino acids. CDR3 sequence: CASGRTGEDQPQHF. Written as DNA, the CDR3 is TGTGCCAGCGGGCGGACAGGGGAGGATCAGCCCCAGCATTTT.

This clonotype appeared a few times. The rearrangement uses TRBV10-2 and TRBJ2-5; D unclear. Germline-derived CDR1 and CDR2 are WSHSY and SAAADI. The ends were cut back, 9 bases at V and 9 bases at J, with 17 bases in the middle. The CDR3 runs to 12 residues. For the CDR3, the DNA is TGCGCCAGTAATAGCCTGGGTTCGGCCCAGTACTTC. Its protein is CASNSLGSAQYF.

This clonotype was found many times. The genes are TRBV6-1 and TRBJ1-2, with D uncertain. Trimming removed 0 bases at V and 8 bases at J, with 10 bases between. From germline, CDR1 is MNHNS and CDR2 SASEGT. This CDR3 has 13 amino acids. The CDR3 here is CASSEASLPGYTF. In DNA, the CDR3 is TGTGCCAGCAGTGAAGCGAGCCTACCGGGCTACACCTTC.

This clonotype occurred many times. The rearrangement uses TRBV20-1 and TRBJ1-2; D not certain. The CDR3 sequence is 12 residues long. Germline V gene lookup returns CDR1 DFQATT and CDR2 SNEGSKA (reference sequence). Trimming removed 1 base at V and 9 bases at J, with 12 bases between. This CDR3 reads CSARVGVGSYTF. The CDR3 nucleotides are TGCAGTGCTAGAGTCGGAGTTGGGAGCTACACCTTC.

This clonotype was counted at least ten times. CDR3 DNA sequence: TGTGCCAGCAGCTTTACGACAGGGGGTAGCAATCAGCCCCAGCATTTT. Protein: CASSFTTGGSNQPQHF. This sequence joins TRBV11-3 and TRBJ1-5; 9 nucleotides agree with TRBD1. Germline V gives CDR1 SGHNT, CDR2 YENEEA. The CDR3 sequence is 16 residues long. V shed 3 bases and J 0 bases; nucleotides not matched to a gene: 3. The variable domain in full, with the rest retrieved from reference TRBV11-3 and TRBJ1-5, is EAGVVQSPRYKIIEKKQPVAFWCNPISGHNTLYWYLQNLGQGPELLIRYENEEAVDDSQLPKDRFSAERLKGVDSTLKIQPAELGDSAVYLCASSFTTGGSNQPQHFGDGTRLSIL.